This TCR beta chain was recorded in a study of shared clonotypes between healthy human individuals (dated by TCRdb to 2018 to 2021). In the study overall: A few men and a couple of women, aged 18 to 49 years, made up the cohort. To increase sequencing depth and limit assay-specific biases, different laboratories used diverse techniques to prepare libraries and sequence TCR repertoires. Between about 0.85 and 9.5 billion PBMCs per donor were obtained by leukapheresis. To estimate repertoire size and how much clonotypes are shared between individuals, the study performed deep sequencing of blood TCR repertoires from a handful of healthy adults. For each donor, three plates each were used for CD4 naive and CD4 memory, two plates were used for CD8 naive, and one plate was used for CD8 memory.

For the CD8 naive samples, CD45RO-negative cells were positively selected for CCR7, yielding a CD45RA+CCR7+ population from which TemRA cells were excluded. The donors were healthy, HIV-negative adults who had no recently reported acute infections or vaccinations. Every donor was a Caucasian adult living in Nashville, Tennessee, USA. After blood collection by leukapheresis, PBMCs were isolated using Ficoll-Histopaque density gradient centrifugation and then cryopreserved in the vapor phase of liquid nitrogen. Analytical flow cytometry was used to check the purity and quantity of each magnetically sorted T cell population. From each sorted fraction, genomic DNA was isolated and quantified by UV absorbance on a Nanodrop 2000c. The study at large found these results: Because the study included a small number of donors, the genetic and exposure-history diversity represented was limited. Based on pairwise subsampling, the degree of clonotype sharing among donors was expected to be affected by sequencing depth. Clonotypes shared by all four sorted-subset donors showed higher generation probabilities than non-shared clonotypes. Rarefaction of sorted-subset datasets indicated incomplete sequencing despite the large sequencing depth. Sampling was restricted to blood, and TCR repertoires in tissue are likely to differ from TCR repertoires in blood. Naive subsets generally had larger estimated clonotype richness than memory subsets. When several donors were compared, the shared fraction of clonotypes was about 5% for naive CD4, about 4% for naive CD8, roughly 2.5% for memory CD4, and under 0.5% for memory CD8.

Using the deep immunoSEQ assay, TCR CDR3 regions were amplified from genomic DNA by multiplex PCR. Extracted genomic DNA from each cell subset was spread evenly across all wells of several immunoSEQ 96-well plates, with each plate serving as a replicate. For sorted subsets, 200 to 250 ng of genomic DNA, equivalent to about 30,000 T cell genomes, went into each replicate PCR. The purified libraries were quantified using a Qubit 3.0 fluorometer, sized with a Bioanalyzer 2100, and then quantified again using the KAPA Library Quantification kit. Every immunoSEQ 96-well plate was sequenced on a separate single-read 150-cycle Illumina NextSeq 550 flow cell. Per the original workflow: Because the immunoSEQ output included only junctional sequences and no quality scores, the filtering could not be the same as the filtering used for full-length reads. Sequences were annotated with PyIR, a Python wrapper for IgBLAST v1.9, using IMGT germline references to assign V/J genes and CDR3. Reads were filtered out if the reads had weak V/J assignments (E-value above 1e-6), no CDR3, stop codons, out-of-frame junctions, or ambiguous translated residues. A V3J clonotype was defined by an identical inferred V gene, J gene, and CDR3 amino acid sequence. Percentage overlap between repertoires was calculated by dividing the number of shared unique clonotypes by the size of the smaller repertoire. Richness of each repertoire was evaluated using RTK rarefaction, the Chao1 estimator, and Recon v2.1 estimates of unobserved clonotypes. For all TCRbeta clonotypes obtained by the gDNA method from a handful of donors, generation probabilities were computed with OLGA. Not all clones reach the TCRdb copy of this immuneACCESS table, which keeps in-frame sequences only. Checked studies attribute under half of the gap to unresolved V genes and leave the rest unexplained. V and J calls and clone size come straight from that table; D and trimming were deduced from the DNA. Across this sample there are 1.5 million to 2.5 million clones, with about 95% seen only once. The ten biggest clones cover approximately 1.2% of the sample.

Comments on this clone: Its antigen is still unknown. No base quality information exists; no much larger clone differs at one position.

V drops 6 bases and J drops 5 bases, leaving 13 bases in between. The CDR3 holds 13 amino acids from the cysteine to the phenylalanine. The entry retains the CDR3 DNA only, 39 bases that are in frame from base 1. CDR1 and CDR2, per the germline V gene (reference sequence), are SEHNR and FQNEAQ. The clonotype originates from a man between 18 and 35 years old in good health. Here the chain combines TRBV7-9 and TRBJ1-1; no D segment can be confidently identified. The sequencing sample was made of naive CD8+ T cells sorted from blood. The sample's cell subset or site, from its label and the paper: CD45RA+CCR7+. CDR3 sequence: CASSYDGGTEAFF. The DNA reads TGTGCCAGCAGTTACGACGGCGGTACTGAAGCTTTCTTT.